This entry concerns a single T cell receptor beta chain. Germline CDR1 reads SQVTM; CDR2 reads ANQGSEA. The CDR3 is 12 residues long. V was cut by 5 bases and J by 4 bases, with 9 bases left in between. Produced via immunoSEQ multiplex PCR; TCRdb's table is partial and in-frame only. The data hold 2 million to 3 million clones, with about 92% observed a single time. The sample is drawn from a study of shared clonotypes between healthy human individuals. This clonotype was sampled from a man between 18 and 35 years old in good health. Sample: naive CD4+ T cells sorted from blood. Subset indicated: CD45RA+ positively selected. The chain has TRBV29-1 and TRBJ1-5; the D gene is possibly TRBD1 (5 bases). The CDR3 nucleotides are TGCAGCGTTTGGGGCGCAAATCAGCCCCAGCATTTT. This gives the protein CSVWGANQPQHF.